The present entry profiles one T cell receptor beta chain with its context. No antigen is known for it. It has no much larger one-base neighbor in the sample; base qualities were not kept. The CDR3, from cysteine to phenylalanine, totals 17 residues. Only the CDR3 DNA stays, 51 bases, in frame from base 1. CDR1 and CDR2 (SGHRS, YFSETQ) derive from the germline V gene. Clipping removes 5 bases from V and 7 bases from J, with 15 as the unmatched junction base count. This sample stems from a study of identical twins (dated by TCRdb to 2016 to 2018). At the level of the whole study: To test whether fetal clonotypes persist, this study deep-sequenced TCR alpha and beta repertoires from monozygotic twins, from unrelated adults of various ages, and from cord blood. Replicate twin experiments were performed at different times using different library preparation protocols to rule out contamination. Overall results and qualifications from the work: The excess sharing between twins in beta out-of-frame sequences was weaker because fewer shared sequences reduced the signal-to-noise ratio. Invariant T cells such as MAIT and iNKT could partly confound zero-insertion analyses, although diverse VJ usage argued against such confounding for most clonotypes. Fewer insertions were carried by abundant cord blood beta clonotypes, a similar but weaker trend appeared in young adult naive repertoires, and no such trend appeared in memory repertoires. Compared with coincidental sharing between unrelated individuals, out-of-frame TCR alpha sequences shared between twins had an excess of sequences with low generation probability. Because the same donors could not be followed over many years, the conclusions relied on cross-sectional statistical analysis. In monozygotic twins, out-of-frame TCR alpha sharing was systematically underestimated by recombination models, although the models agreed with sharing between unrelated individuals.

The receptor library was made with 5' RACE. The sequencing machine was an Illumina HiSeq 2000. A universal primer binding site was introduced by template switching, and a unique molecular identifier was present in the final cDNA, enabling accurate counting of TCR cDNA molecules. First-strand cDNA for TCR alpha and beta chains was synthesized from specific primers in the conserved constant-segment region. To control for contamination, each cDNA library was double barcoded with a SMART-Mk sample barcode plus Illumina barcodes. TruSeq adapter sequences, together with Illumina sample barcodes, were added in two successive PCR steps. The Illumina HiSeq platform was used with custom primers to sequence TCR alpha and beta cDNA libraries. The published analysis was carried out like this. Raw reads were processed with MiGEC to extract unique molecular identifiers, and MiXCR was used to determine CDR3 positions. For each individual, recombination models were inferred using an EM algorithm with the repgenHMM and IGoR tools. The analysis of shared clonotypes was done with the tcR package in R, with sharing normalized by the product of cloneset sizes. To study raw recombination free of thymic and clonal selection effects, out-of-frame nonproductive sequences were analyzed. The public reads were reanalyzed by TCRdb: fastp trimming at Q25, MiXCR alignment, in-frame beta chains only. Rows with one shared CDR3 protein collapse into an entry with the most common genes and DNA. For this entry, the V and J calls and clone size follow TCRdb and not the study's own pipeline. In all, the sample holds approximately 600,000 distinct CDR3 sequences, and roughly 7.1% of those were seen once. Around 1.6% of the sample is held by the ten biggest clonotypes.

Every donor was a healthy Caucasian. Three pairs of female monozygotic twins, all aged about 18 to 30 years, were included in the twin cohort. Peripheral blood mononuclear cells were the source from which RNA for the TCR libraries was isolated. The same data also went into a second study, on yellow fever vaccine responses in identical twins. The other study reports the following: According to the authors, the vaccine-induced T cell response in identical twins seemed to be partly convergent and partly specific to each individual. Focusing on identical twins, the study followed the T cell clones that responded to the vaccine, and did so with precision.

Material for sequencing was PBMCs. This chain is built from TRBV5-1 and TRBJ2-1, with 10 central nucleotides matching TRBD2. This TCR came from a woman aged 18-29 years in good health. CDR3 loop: CASSSYLTSGIGNEQFF. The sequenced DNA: TGCGCCAGCAGTTCCTACCTTACTAGCGGGATAGGAAATGAGCAGTTCTTC. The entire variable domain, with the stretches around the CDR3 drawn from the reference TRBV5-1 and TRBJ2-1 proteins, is KAGVTQTPRYLIKTRGQQVTLSCSPISGHRSVSWYQQTPGQGLQFLFEYFSETQRNKGNFPGRFSGRQFSNSRSEMNVSTLELGDSALYLCASSSYLTSGIGNEQFFGPGTRLTVL.